The rows below give T cell receptor beta chains drawn from one sample of a study of control samples from healthy donors and cancer patients. Assay: immunoSEQ multiplex PCR; the TCRdb copy retains only in-frame clones and omits some. This sample has more than 150,000 clones, with around nine tenths found just once. What was sequenced was blood. These receptors were obtained from a woman aged 25 to 39 in good health. Each CDR3 is given with its conserved first and last residue. D genes are given only for firm matches. Rows give clone size only sometimes, using once, few, many, or a class for an expanded clone.

d_call: TRBD2
v_call: TRBV10-1
clone_size: .
j_call: TRBJ2-7
cdr3_nt: TGCGCCAGCAGACCGGGACTAGCGGGAATAGTGGGCTACGAGCAGTACTTC
cdr3_aa: CASRPGLAGIVGYEQYF

d_call: .
v_call: TRBV7-8
clone_size: .
j_call: TRBJ1-5
cdr3_nt: TGTGCCAGCAGCTTAGCTTCTTGGAGTAATAATCAGCCCCAGCATTTT
cdr3_aa: CASSLASWSNNQPQHF

d_call: .
v_call: TRBV11-1
clone_size: once
j_call: TRBJ2-7
cdr3_nt: TGTGCCAGCAGCTTAGCAGGGCACGAGCAGTACTTC
cdr3_aa: CASSLAGHEQYF

d_call: TRBD1
v_call: TRBV14
clone_size: .
j_call: TRBJ2-7
cdr3_nt: TGTGCCAGCAGCCACGCCGGGACAGGCAGACACGAGCAGTACTTC
cdr3_aa: CASSHAGTGRHEQYF

d_call: TRBD1
v_call: TRBV4-1
clone_size: .
j_call: TRBJ1-1
cdr3_nt: TGCGCCAGCAGCCTTCCGGGACAGGGGGCGTCGAACACTGAAGCTTTCTTT
cdr3_aa: CASSLPGQGASNTEAFF

d_call: TRBD2
v_call: TRBV28
clone_size: .
j_call: TRBJ2-7
cdr3_nt: TGTGCCAGCAGTTTATCTGGACTAGCGGGAGGGCCAGGCTACGAGCAGTACTTC
cdr3_aa: CASSLSGLAGGPGYEQYF

d_call: .
v_call: TRBV18
clone_size: .
j_call: TRBJ1-1
cdr3_nt: TGTGCCAGCTCACCACCGGGCCCGGTTAGGGCTATCACTGAAGCTTTCTTT
cdr3_aa: CASSPPGPVRAITEAFF

d_call: TRBD1
v_call: TRBV10-3
clone_size: .
j_call: TRBJ2-7
cdr3_nt: TGTGCCATCAGTCCCGGGACAGGCCCCTACGAGCAGTACTTC
cdr3_aa: CAISPGTGPYEQYF

d_call: .
v_call: TRBV5-6
clone_size: .
j_call: TRBJ1-1
cdr3_nt: TGTGCCAGCAGCGAAACCGAGGGGGTGGCACCTGAAGCTTTCTTT
cdr3_aa: CASSETEGVAPEAFF

d_call: TRBD1
v_call: TRBV19
clone_size: once
j_call: TRBJ1-5
cdr3_nt: TGTGCCAGTAGTCCGACAGGGAGCCAGCCCCAGCATTTT
cdr3_aa: CASSPTGSQPQHF

d_call: .
v_call: TRBV12-3/TRBV12-4
clone_size: .
j_call: TRBJ1-5
cdr3_nt: TGTGCCAGCAGGGGTTCTGGGCAGCCCCAGCATTTT
cdr3_aa: CASRGSGQPQHF

d_call: .
v_call: TRBV2
clone_size: .
j_call: TRBJ2-7
cdr3_nt: TGTGCCAGCAGTGAACCGGACCACGAGCAGTACTTC
cdr3_aa: CASSEPDHEQYF

d_call: .
v_call: TRBV10-3
clone_size: .
j_call: TRBJ2-7
cdr3_nt: TGTGCCATCAGTGCCGCGGAGAGTCCTCCGGGCGAGCAGTACTTC
cdr3_aa: CAISAAESPPGEQYF

d_call: TRBD2
v_call: TRBV6-5
clone_size: once
j_call: TRBJ2-3
cdr3_nt: TGTGCCAGCAGTTACGTCGCGGGAGTAATCACAGATACGCAGTATTTT
cdr3_aa: CASSYVAGVITDTQYF

d_call: .
v_call: TRBV7-9
clone_size: once
j_call: TRBJ1-1
cdr3_nt: TGTGCCAGCAGCTTAGCTGTGGGGGGGCCCTACACTGAAGCTTTCTTT
cdr3_aa: CASSLAVGGPYTEAFF

d_call: .
v_call: TRBV28
clone_size: .
j_call: TRBJ1-5
cdr3_nt: TGTGCCAGCAGTTTTTTGTCGTCAGGGCAGGGGCTCAATCAGCCCCAGCATTTT
cdr3_aa: CASSFLSSGQGLNQPQHF

d_call: TRBD2
v_call: TRBV6-4
clone_size: .
j_call: TRBJ2-1
cdr3_nt: TGTGCCAGCAGTGACGGACTAGCGGGAGTGGGTGAGCAGTTCTTC
cdr3_aa: CASSDGLAGVGEQFF

d_call: TRBD2
v_call: TRBV5-4
clone_size: .
j_call: TRBJ2-3
cdr3_nt: TGTGCCAGCAGCTTCCCACTAGCGGGCACAGATACGCAGTATTTT
cdr3_aa: CASSFPLAGTDTQYF

d_call: .
v_call: TRBV6-1
clone_size: .
j_call: TRBJ2-7
cdr3_nt: TGTGCCAGCAGTGAAGATCAGAGAAAGCAGTACTTC
cdr3_aa: CASSEDQRKQYF

d_call: .
v_call: TRBV7-6
clone_size: once
j_call: TRBJ2-7
cdr3_nt: TGTGCCAGCAGCTTAGTAGGGAAGGAGCAGTACTTC
cdr3_aa: CASSLVGKEQYF

d_call: TRBD1
v_call: TRBV2
clone_size: few
j_call: TRBJ1-2
cdr3_nt: TGTGCCAGCAGTGTTGAACAGGGGAACTATGGCTACACCTTC
cdr3_aa: CASSVEQGNYGYTF

d_call: .
v_call: TRBV9
clone_size: once
j_call: TRBJ1-1
cdr3_nt: TGTGCCAGCAGCGGAGCCGCGAGGAGTACCACTGAAGCTTTCTTT
cdr3_aa: CASSGAARSTTEAFF

d_call: TRBD1
v_call: TRBV5-8
clone_size: once
j_call: TRBJ2-6
cdr3_nt: TGTGCCAGCAGCTTGGAACAGGGGTCCTCTGGGGCCAACGTCCTGACTTTC
cdr3_aa: CASSLEQGSSGANVLTF

d_call: .
v_call: TRBV4-1
clone_size: .
j_call: TRBJ2-7
cdr3_nt: TGCGCCAGCAGCCAAGAAGTGGGCCACTCCTACGAGCAGTACTTC
cdr3_aa: CASSQEVGHSYEQYF

d_call: .
v_call: TRBV12-3/TRBV12-4
clone_size: .
j_call: TRBJ2-7
cdr3_nt: TGTGCCAGCATCGGGGGCAGCTCCTACGAGCAGTACTTC
cdr3_aa: CASIGGSSYEQYF

d_call: TRBD1
v_call: TRBV10-1
clone_size: .
j_call: TRBJ2-1
cdr3_nt: TGCGCCAGCTTAGACAGGGTCGGCCACAATGAGCAGTTCTTC
cdr3_aa: CASLDRVGHNEQFF

d_call: .
v_call: TRBV6-5
clone_size: .
j_call: TRBJ1-5
cdr3_nt: TGTGCCAGCAGTTACTCGATAGGTCAGCCCCAGCATTTT
cdr3_aa: CASSYSIGQPQHF

d_call: TRBD1
v_call: TRBV28
clone_size: once
j_call: TRBJ2-5
cdr3_nt: TGTGCCAGCAGACCTACAGGGGGCGAGGTGGAGACCCAGTACTTC
cdr3_aa: CASRPTGGEVETQYF

d_call: .
v_call: TRBV12-3/TRBV12-4
clone_size: .
j_call: TRBJ1-1
cdr3_nt: TGTGCCAGCAGTTTCTCAGGATTCACTGAAGCTTTCTTT
cdr3_aa: CASSFSGFTEAFF

d_call: .
v_call: TRBV5-1
clone_size: .
j_call: TRBJ2-1
cdr3_nt: TGCGCCAGCAGCTTGGGGTCGGACGAGCGTCCGTTCTTC
cdr3_aa: CASSLGSDERPFF

d_call: TRBD1
v_call: TRBV5-6
clone_size: .
j_call: TRBJ1-4
cdr3_nt: TGTGCCAGCAGTCATACAGGGGAATCGGGCCCAATGTTTTTT
cdr3_aa: CASSHTGESGPMFF

d_call: .
v_call: TRBV11-2
clone_size: .
j_call: TRBJ2-7
cdr3_nt: TGTGCCAGCAGCTTGGTTTCAGGGAAGTCCGAGCAGTACTTC
cdr3_aa: CASSLVSGKSEQYF

d_call: .
v_call: TRBV24-1
clone_size: .
j_call: TRBJ1-2
cdr3_nt: TGTGCCACCAGTGATTTTGGGGATGGCTACACCTTC
cdr3_aa: CATSDFGDGYTF

d_call: .
v_call: TRBV4-2
clone_size: once
j_call: TRBJ2-5
cdr3_nt: TGTGCCAGCAGCCAAGATCTTGGGGGCGGGGAGACCCAGTACTTC
cdr3_aa: CASSQDLGGGETQYF

d_call: TRBD2
v_call: TRBV6-5
clone_size: .
j_call: TRBJ2-1
cdr3_nt: TGTGCCAGCAGTTACTCCGCCGGACTAGCGCAGTTCTTC
cdr3_aa: CASSYSAGLAQFF

d_call: TRBD2
v_call: TRBV3-1/TRBV3-2
clone_size: .
j_call: TRBJ2-5
cdr3_nt: TGTGCCAGCAGCTTAGCGGGAGGGAAAGAGACCCAGTACTTC
cdr3_aa: CASSLAGGKETQYF

d_call: .
v_call: TRBV5-6
clone_size: .
j_call: TRBJ2-5
cdr3_nt: TGTGCCAGCAGCTTGGTGTCTCGGGTAAGGGAGACCCAGTACTTC
cdr3_aa: CASSLVSRVRETQYF

d_call: .
v_call: TRBV6-2/TRBV6-3
clone_size: .
j_call: TRBJ2-7
cdr3_nt: TGTGCCAGCAGTTACCGGGACAACTCCTACGAGCAGTACTTC
cdr3_aa: CASSYRDNSYEQYF

d_call: .
v_call: TRBV29-1
clone_size: once
j_call: TRBJ1-2
cdr3_nt: TGCAGCGTTGAAGTGGGGCGCGGGTATGGCTACACCTTC
cdr3_aa: CSVEVGRGYGYTF

d_call: TRBD1
v_call: TRBV2
clone_size: .
j_call: TRBJ2-7
cdr3_nt: TGTGCCAGCAGTGCTCGACAGGGGGCGTTTCACGAGCAGTACTTC
cdr3_aa: CASSARQGAFHEQYF

d_call: .
v_call: TRBV11-3
clone_size: .
j_call: TRBJ2-2
cdr3_nt: TGTGCCAGCAGCCGTAGCGGTAGTTACACCGGGGAGCTGTTTTTT
cdr3_aa: CASSRSGSYTGELFF

d_call: .
v_call: TRBV3-1/TRBV3-2
clone_size: .
j_call: TRBJ1-2
cdr3_nt: TGTGCCAGCAGCCAAGAAGACAGGTGGAACTATGGCTACACCTTC
cdr3_aa: CASSQEDRWNYGYTF

d_call: .
v_call: TRBV30
clone_size: once
j_call: TRBJ1-5
cdr3_nt: TGTGCCTGGAGTATAGGGGCTTACGGCAATCAGCCCCAGCATTTT
cdr3_aa: CAWSIGAYGNQPQHF

d_call: .
v_call: TRBV7-9
clone_size: .
j_call: TRBJ2-1
cdr3_nt: TGTGCCAGCAGCTTAGCTATAGCGGTAGAGCAGTTCTTC
cdr3_aa: CASSLAIAVEQFF

d_call: TRBD1
v_call: TRBV19
clone_size: .
j_call: TRBJ2-1
cdr3_nt: TGTGCCAGTAGTATAATACAGGGGCCAAGACACAATGAGCAGTTCTTC
cdr3_aa: CASSIIQGPRHNEQFF

d_call: .
v_call: TRBV19
clone_size: .
j_call: TRBJ2-7
cdr3_nt: TGTGCCAGTAGTACCTACACAGGACAGAGCGAGCAGTACTTC
cdr3_aa: CASSTYTGQSEQYF

d_call: .
v_call: TRBV11-2
clone_size: .
j_call: TRBJ1-1
cdr3_nt: TGTGCCAGCAGCTTAATGGGGGGGAGCACTGAAGCTTTCTTT
cdr3_aa: CASSLMGGSTEAFF

d_call: .
v_call: TRBV27
clone_size: .
j_call: TRBJ1-5
cdr3_nt: TGTGCCAGCAGTCGGATTGGCAGGGGAGGCAATCAGCCCCAGCATTTT
cdr3_aa: CASSRIGRGGNQPQHF

d_call: .
v_call: TRBV28
clone_size: .
j_call: TRBJ2-5
cdr3_nt: TGTGCCAGCAGTCCCCCTACAGACAGCGCCAGAAGAACCCAGTACTTC
cdr3_aa: CASSPPTDSARRTQYF

d_call: .
v_call: TRBV27
clone_size: .
j_call: TRBJ1-1
cdr3_nt: TGTGCCAGCAGTAAAGGGGGGGAATTTTCTGAAGCTTTCTTT
cdr3_aa: CASSKGGEFSEAFF

d_call: TRBD1
v_call: TRBV19
clone_size: .
j_call: TRBJ1-1
cdr3_nt: TGTGCCAGTAGGGGACAGGAGAACACTGAAGCTTTCTTT
cdr3_aa: CASRGQENTEAFF

d_call: .
v_call: TRBV6-6
clone_size: .
j_call: TRBJ1-4
cdr3_nt: TGTGCCAGCAGTCCACCGGGTGCAACTAATGAAAAACTGTTTTTT
cdr3_aa: CASSPPGATNEKLFF

d_call: .
v_call: TRBV5-1
clone_size: .
j_call: TRBJ1-4
cdr3_nt: TGCGCCAGCCGTTCGGGGGGGGCGGCTAATGAAAAACTGTTTTTT
cdr3_aa: CASRSGGAANEKLFF

d_call: .
v_call: TRBV7-9
clone_size: .
j_call: TRBJ2-2
cdr3_nt: TGTGCCAGCAGCCCGACCCTTGCCGGGACCGGGGAGCTGTTTTTT
cdr3_aa: CASSPTLAGTGELFF

d_call: .
v_call: TRBV12-5
clone_size: .
j_call: TRBJ2-3
cdr3_nt: TGTGCTAGTGCCGAAGCAGATTCAGATACGCAGTATTTT
cdr3_aa: CASAEADSDTQYF

d_call: .
v_call: TRBV6-5
clone_size: .
j_call: TRBJ2-5
cdr3_nt: TGTGCCAGCCGGACTGGCAAGGGGACCCAGTACTTC
cdr3_aa: CASRTGKGTQYF